Shown below are 30 T cell receptor beta chains from a single sample sequenced in a study of OX40 agonist ivuxolimab in advanced cancers. Some clones are missing from TCRdb's copy, which holds only in-frame ones; the method was immunoSEQ multiplex PCR. The sample consists of tens of thousands of clones, approximately 80% of them appearing once. Material: CD4+ or CD8+ T cells sorted from blood, obtained in a trial of the OX40 agonist ivuxolimab. The receptors come from an adult with an advanced solid tumor such as melanoma, head and neck, liver or kidney cancer.

The chain joins TRBV7-2 to TRBJ1-5; D might be TRBD1 (6 bases). Germline V gives CDR1 SGHTA, CDR2 FQGNSA. V lost 0 bases to trimming and J lost 0 bases, with 12 bases between them. The length of the CDR3 is 17 residues. The CDR3 spells CASSLARTDYSNQPQHF. The CDR3 DNA is TGTGCCAGCAGCTTAGCAAGGACAGACTATAGCAATCAGCCCCAGCATTTT. Supplemented by reference TRBV7-2 and TRBJ1-5, the full variable domain reads GAGVSQSPSNKVTEKGKDVELRCDPISGHTALYWYRQSLGQGLEFLIYFQGNSAPDKSGLPSDRFSAERTGGSVSTLTIQRTQQEDSAVYLCASSLARTDYSNQPQHFGDGTRLSIL.

The CDR3 sequence: CASSLGTGRGYGYTF. The CDR3 nucleotides are TGTGCCAGCAGCTTGGGGACAGGGAGGGGCTATGGCTACACCTTC. V gene TRBV5-6 combines with J gene TRBJ1-2; 8 positions match TRBD1. Germline V CDR1 and CDR2: SGHDT, YYEEEE. The ends lost 0 bases at V and 4 bases at J; junction bases unmatched: 5. The CDR3 has 15 amino acids.

The chain combines TRBV4-3 with TRBJ2-4; D unresolved. The CDR3 loop spans 15 amino acids. V lost 0 bases and J 8 bases, leaving 14 bases between the germline ends. CDR1 LGHNA and CDR2 YSLEER come from the germline V gene. The CDR3 DNA reads TGCGCCAGCAGCCAAGATAGGAATAGCTTGGACATTCAGTACTTC. Its protein product is CASSQDRNSLDIQYF.

The gene calls are TRBV5-6 and TRBJ1-1; 8 nucleotides agree with TRBD1. The length of the CDR3 is 16 residues. The V segment lost 3 bases and the J segment 0 bases; nucleotides outside the gene matches: 7. Germline V gene data show CDR1 as SGHDT and CDR2 as YYEEEE. CDR3 sequence (DNA): TGTGCCAGCAGCTACCAGACAGGGGTGATGAACACTGAAGCTTTCTTT. Protein: CASSYQTGVMNTEAFF.

This clone is a singleton in its sample. The chain has TRBV4-3 and TRBJ1-3, with D maybe TRBD1 (6 bases). CDR3 size: 16 residues. V was clipped by 0 bases and J by 2 bases, with 11 bases between them. The germline CDR1 and CDR2 sequences are LGHNA and YSLEER. CDR3 in amino acids: CASSQDGGRTGNTIYF. The DNA of the CDR3 is TGCGCCAGCAGCCAAGATGGGGGGCGAACTGGAAACACCATATATTTT.

This chain uses TRBV5-6 with TRBJ1-2, with TRBD1 matching over 9 bases. There are 14 residues in the CDR3. The trim removed 3 bases at V and 5 bases at J, leaving 5 bases unmatched. The germline gives CDR1 SGHDT, CDR2 YYEEEE. The CDR3: CASSSWTGEYGYTF. DNA of the CDR3: TGTGCCAGCAGCTCGTGGACAGGGGAATATGGCTACACCTTC. The full variable domain, completed using reference TRBV5-6 and TRBJ1-2, is DAGVTQSPTHLIKTRGQQVTLRCSPKSGHDTVSWYQQALGQGPQFIFQYYEEEERQRGNFPDRFSGHQFPNYSSELNVNALLLGDSALYLCASSSWTGEYGYTFGSGTRLTVV.

The CDR3 reads CASSQEGGYEQYF. The CDR3 nucleotides read TGCGCCAGCAGCCAAGAAGGGGGTTACGAGCAGTACTTC. The genes are TRBV4-1 and TRBJ2-5, with D possibly being TRBD1 (6 bases). The end of the DNA aligns better with TRBJ2-7, so the J call may be wrong. Germline V gene data show CDR1 as MGHRA and CDR2 as YSYEKL. The CDR3 is made up of 13 amino acids.

The CDR3 sequence is CASSLAGRGGRQETQYF. The CDR3 nucleotides read TGTGCCAGCAGCTTAGCGGGACGGGGCGGGAGGCAAGAGACCCAGTACTTC. This rearrangement joins TRBV7-2 to TRBJ2-5; 8 nucleotides agree with TRBD2. Unmatched junction bases numbered 8, after V lost 0 bases and J lost 2 bases. Germline V CDR1 and CDR2: SGHTA, FQGNSA. The CDR3 covers 17 residues.

This clone occurred once. This sequence joins TRBV9 and TRBJ1-1; 10 nucleotides match TRBD1. The CDR3 is 15 amino acids. Trimming at V came to 3 bases and at J to 4 bases, leaving 6 bases not matched to a gene. CDR1 and CDR2 (germline): SGDLS, YYNGEE. The CDR3 spells CASSAGQGLGTEAFF. The CDR3 DNA reads TGTGCCAGCAGCGCGGGACAGGGGTTGGGCACTGAAGCTTTCTTT.

The chain combines TRBV9 with TRBJ1-2; D is unresolved. Germline CDR1 is SGDLS and CDR2 is YYNGEE. With 0 bases removed from V and 1 base from J, the gap between germline ends came to 7 bases. The CDR3 runs to 14 residues. The CDR3 spells CASSVANSNYGYTF. CDR3 nucleotides: TGTGCCAGCAGCGTAGCTAACAGTAACTATGGCTACACCTTC.

This chain connects TRBV10-3 to TRBJ2-2, with 9 bases that match TRBD1. The CDR3 totals 15 residues. The V gene's germline CDR1 is ENHRY and CDR2 SYGVKD. J was trimmed by 10 bases and V by 3 bases; bases with no gene match: 9. CDR3 amino acids: CAISDPDRGLSELFF. Here the CDR3 DNA reads TGTGCCATCAGTGACCCGGACAGGGGCCTTTCGGAGCTGTTTTTT.

DNA for the CDR3: TGTGCCAGCAGCAAAGCCCCTAGCGGGGGTTCCTACGAGCAGTACTTC. Amino acid sequence: CASSKAPSGGSYEQYF. The V call is TRBV21-1, the J call TRBJ2-7; the DNA was not compared with TRBD2, the D call given in the table. TRBV21-1 is noted as a pseudogene. CDR3 length: 16 residues.

The chain carries TRBV6-6 and TRBJ1-5; D unclear. Germline values: CDR1 MNHNY, CDR2 SVGAGI (reference sequence). Trimming removed 0 bases at V and 4 bases at J, with 7 bases between. This CDR3 spans 14 amino acids. CDR3 residues: CASSYSEGNQPQHF. The CDR3 region has the DNA TGTGCCAGCAGTTACTCGGAGGGTAATCAGCCCCAGCATTTT.

V usage is TRBV7-4 and J usage is TRBJ1-3, with 8 bases matching TRBD1. V lost 3 bases, J lost 2 bases, and 9 bases stayed unmatched. Looked up from germline, CDR1 is SGHVT and CDR2 is SQSDAQ. The CDR3 length is 17 residues. Written as DNA, the CDR3 is TGTGCCAGCAGCTTGGAAAGAACAGGGGGTACTGGAAACACCATATATTTT. Its translation: CASSLERTGGTGNTIYF. Looking up the rest from reference TRBV7-4 and TRBJ1-3 gives the full variable domain: GAGVSQSPRYKVAKRGRDVALRCDSISGHVTLYWYRQTLGQGSEVLTYSQSDAQRDKSGRPSGRFSAERPERSVSTLKIQRTEQGDSAVYLCASSLERTGGTGNTIYFGEGSWLTVV.

This chain joins TRBV5-8 and TRBJ2-5; D might be TRBD1 (6 bases). The J call may be faulty, since TRBJ2-7 better matches the DNA end. This CDR3 contains 15 residues. Per germline, CDR1 SGHTS and CDR2 YDEGEE. CDR3 coding DNA: TGTGCCAGCAGCATAAGGGGACAAAGCTCCTACGAGCAGTACTTC. Amino acid sequence: CASSIRGQSSYEQYF.

The chain couples TRBV15 to TRBJ2-5; 8 bases fit TRBD1. The CDR3 sequence is 14 residues long. Looked up from germline, CDR1 is LNHNV and CDR2 is YYDKDF (reference sequence). V was pared by 1 base and J by 5 bases, with 3 bases of the junction left unmatched. The CDR3: CATSRGQGSETQYF. CDR3 coding DNA: TGTGCCACCAGCAGAGGACAGGGGTCCGAGACCCAGTACTTC.

This clone was recorded only once. V is TRBV13 and J is TRBJ1-6; possible D gene TRBD1, 5 bases. Between the trimmed V and J ends, which lost 0 bases and 5 bases, there was a span of 14 bases. Germline loops: CDR1 PRHDT, CDR2 FYEKMQ (reference sequence). There are 17 residues in the CDR3. CDR3 sequence: CASSLGGAEGHNSPLHF. In DNA, the CDR3 is TGTGCCAGCAGCTTAGGCGGGGCGGAGGGGCATAATTCACCCCTCCACTTT.

The V and J genes are TRBV5-4 and TRBJ1-5; D gene ambiguous. The V gene lost 0 bases and the J gene lost 1 base, with 8 bases spanning the gap. The CDR3 totals 15 residues. Germline loops: CDR1 SGHNT, CDR2 YYREEE (reference sequence). The CDR3 coding sequence is TGTGCCAGCAGCTTGGGGCCAGGAAGCAATCAGCCCCAGCATTTT. It specifies CASSLGPGSNQPQHF.

The genes are TRBV6-5 and TRBJ1-2; 8 positions match TRBD1. The germline CDR1 and CDR2 sequences are MNHEY and SVGAGI. The trim removed 6 bases at V and 4 bases at J, leaving 10 bases unmatched. The CDR3 totals 15 residues. CDR3 region: CASSLDRGDIYGYTF. The CDR3 DNA is TGTGCCAGCAGCCTTGACAGGGGCGATATCTATGGCTACACCTTC.

The chain recombines TRBV7-7 with TRBJ2-3, with 9 bases aligning to TRBD2. V shed 5 bases, J shed 2 bases, and the junction held 2 bases outside the gene matches. The CDR3 covers 14 residues. Looked up from germline, CDR1 is SSHAT and CDR2 is FNYEAQ (reference sequence). CDR3 protein: CASSPSGNTDTQYF. Written as DNA, the CDR3 is TGTGCCAGCAGCCCTAGCGGGAACACAGATACGCAGTATTTT.

The gene calls are TRBV4-2 and TRBJ1-4, with 7 bases that match TRBD1. Germline CDR1 and CDR2: LGHNA and YNFKEQ. V lost 2 bases and J lost 4; bases outside the gene matches: 7. The CDR3 length is 16 residues. As DNA, the CDR3 is TGTGCCAGCAGCCAACTCGACAGGGTCGTTAATGAAAAACTGTTTTTT. This codes for CASSQLDRVVNEKLFF.

A note on this clone: Relative to the germline gene, one junction end is altered; a read error may explain this. V is TRBV2 and J is TRBJ2-7; D is uncertain. This CDR3 comprises 14 residues. CDR1 SNHLY and CDR2 FYNNEI come from the germline V gene. For the CDR3, the DNA is TGTGTCAGCAGGTCTTTCGATCTAGGGTACGAGCAGTACTTC. Protein: CVSRSFDLGYEQYF.

This chain links TRBV5-1 with TRBJ1-2; TRBD1 agrees at 7 bases. The germline V gene encodes CDR1 SGHRS and CDR2 YFSETQ. The CDR3 is made up of 14 amino acids. V shed 4 bases, J shed 4 bases, and the junction held 7 bases outside the gene matches. The CDR3 reads CASSEEQGPYGYTF. Written as DNA, the CDR3 is TGCGCCAGCAGCGAGGAACAGGGGCCCTATGGCTACACCTTC. The full variable domain, rest sourced from reference TRBV5-1 and TRBJ1-2, is KAGVTQTPRYLIKTRGQQVTLSCSPISGHRSVSWYQQTPGQGLQFLFEYFSETQRNKGNFPGRFSGRQFSNSRSEMNVSTLELGDSALYLCASSEEQGPYGYTFGSGTRLTVV.

The rearrangement joins TRBV27 to TRBJ2-7; 8 bases fit TRBD2. Germline V gene lookup returns CDR1 MNHEY and CDR2 SMNVEV (reference sequence). The CDR3 runs 14 residues. The junction had 10 bases not matched to a gene; V was cut back by 5 bases and J by 7 bases. The chain's CDR3 is CASSPKRGPGEQYF. The CDR3 DNA reads TGTGCCAGCAGTCCCAAGCGGGGGCCGGGGGAGCAGTACTTC.

The V call is TRBV4-1, the J call TRBJ2-7; D remains ambiguous. The CDR3 has 13 amino acids. CDR1 and CDR2 (germline): MGHRA, YSYEKL. With 4 bases removed from V and 2 bases from J, the gap between germline ends came to 9 bases. The CDR3 nucleotides are TGCGCCAGCAGCCCGTTTGTAGCCTACGAGCAGTACTTC. Protein: CASSPFVAYEQYF.

The chain combines TRBV7-2 with TRBJ2-7; TRBD2 agrees at 10 bases. Germline-derived CDR1 and CDR2 are SGHTA and FQGNSA. With 4 bases clipped from V and 7 bases from J, the junction kept 16 bases outside the gene matches. The CDR3 covers 17 residues. The CDR3 sequence: CASSSGTSEPSFGEQYF. CDR3 nucleotide sequence: TGTGCCAGCAGCTCTGGGACTAGCGAGCCTTCTTTCGGGGAGCAGTACTTC. Looking up the rest from reference TRBV7-2 and TRBJ2-7 gives the full variable domain: GAGVSQSPSNKVTEKGKDVELRCDPISGHTALYWYRQSLGQGLEFLIYFQGNSAPDKSGLPSDRFSAERTGGSVSTLTIQRTQQEDSAVYLCASSSGTSEPSFGEQYFGPGTRLTVT.

This clone was detected once. The chain carries TRBV11-3 and TRBJ2-1; D perhaps matches TRBD1 (6 bases). This CDR3 contains 17 residues. V lost 0 bases, J lost 5 bases, and 17 bases lay in between. The V gene's germline CDR1 is SGHNT and CDR2 YENEEA. The CDR3 DNA sequence: TGTGCCAGCAGCTTAGACCCACAGGTCAAGGGGGACAATGAGCAGTTCTTC. Translation gives CASSLDPQVKGDNEQFF.

The V and J genes are TRBV21-1 and TRBJ1-3. TRBV21-1 is reported as a pseudogene. This CDR3 contains 17 residues. This CDR3 is CASSKDNRGSSGNTIYF. The CDR3, as DNA: TGTGCCAGCAGCAAAGATAATCGGGGGAGCTCTGGAAACACCATATATTTT.

This clone was seen a handful of times. This sequence joins TRBV27 and TRBJ2-7; 9 bases line up with TRBD1. V shed 5 bases and J 6 bases; nucleotides not matched to a gene: 14. There are 16 residues in the CDR3. Germline CDR1 MNHEY, CDR2 SMNVEV (reference sequence). The CDR3 reads CASSLTLGTGSIEQYF. CDR3 bases: TGTGCCAGCAGTCTAACCCTTGGGACAGGGTCTATCGAGCAGTACTTC.

The chain couples TRBV7-3 to TRBJ1-1, with unresolved D. V lost 3 bases and J lost 3, with 8 bases in between. CDR1 is SGHTA and CDR2 is FQGTGA in the germline V gene. This CDR3 has 13 amino acids. CDR3 sequence: CASSFAADTEAFF. CDR3 bases: TGTGCCAGCAGCTTCGCAGCAGACACTGAAGCTTTCTTT. The full variable domain, in which reference TRBV7-3 and TRBJ1-1 provide the parts outside the CDR3, is GAGVSQTPSNKVTEKGKYVELRCDPISGHTALYWYRQSLGQGPEFLIYFQGTGAADDSGLPNDRFFAVRPEGSVSTLKIQRTERGDSAVYLCASSFAADTEAFFGQGTRLTVV.